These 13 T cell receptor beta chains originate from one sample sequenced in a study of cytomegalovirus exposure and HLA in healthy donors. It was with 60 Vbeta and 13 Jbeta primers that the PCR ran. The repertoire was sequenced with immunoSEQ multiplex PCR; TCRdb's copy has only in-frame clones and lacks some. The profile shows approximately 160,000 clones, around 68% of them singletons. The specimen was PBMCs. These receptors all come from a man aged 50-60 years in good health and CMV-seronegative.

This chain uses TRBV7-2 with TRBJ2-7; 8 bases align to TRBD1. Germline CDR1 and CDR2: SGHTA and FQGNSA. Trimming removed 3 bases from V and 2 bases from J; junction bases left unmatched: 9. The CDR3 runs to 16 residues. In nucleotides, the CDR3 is TGTGCCAGCAGCTTCCTCGGGGGACAGGACCCCTACGAGCAGTACTTC. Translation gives CASSFLGGQDPYEQYF. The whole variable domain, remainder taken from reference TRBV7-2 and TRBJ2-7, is GAGVSQSPSNKVTEKGKDVELRCDPISGHTALYWYRQSLGQGLEFLIYFQGNSAPDKSGLPSDRFSAERTGGSVSTLTIQRTQQEDSAVYLCASSFLGGQDPYEQYFGPGTRLTVT.

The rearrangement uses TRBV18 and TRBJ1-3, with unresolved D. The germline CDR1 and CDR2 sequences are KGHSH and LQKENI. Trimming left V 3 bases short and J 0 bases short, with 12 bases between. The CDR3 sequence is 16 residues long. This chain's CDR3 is CASSPYGGFSGNTIYF. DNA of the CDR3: TGTGCCAGCTCACCCTACGGAGGGTTCTCTGGAAACACCATATATTTT.

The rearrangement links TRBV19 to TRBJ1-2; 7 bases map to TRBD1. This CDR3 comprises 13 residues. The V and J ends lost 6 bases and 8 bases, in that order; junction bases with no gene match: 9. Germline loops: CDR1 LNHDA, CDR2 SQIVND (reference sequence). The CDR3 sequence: CASRLDRVGGYTF. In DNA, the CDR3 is TGTGCCAGTAGACTCGACAGGGTAGGAGGCTACACCTTC.

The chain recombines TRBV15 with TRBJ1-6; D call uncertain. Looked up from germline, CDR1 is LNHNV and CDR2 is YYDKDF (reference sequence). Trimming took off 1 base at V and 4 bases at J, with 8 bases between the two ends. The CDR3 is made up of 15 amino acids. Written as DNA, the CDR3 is TGTGCCACCAGCAGAGGCAGGACTTATAATTCACCCCTCCACTTT. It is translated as CATSRGRTYNSPLHF. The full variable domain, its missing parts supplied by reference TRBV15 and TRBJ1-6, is DAMVIQNPRYQVTQFGKPVTLSCSQTLNHNVMYWYQQKSSQAPKLLFHYYDKDFNNEADTPDNFQSRRPNTSFCFLDIRSPGLGDTAMYLCATSRGRTYNSPLHFGNGTRLTVT.

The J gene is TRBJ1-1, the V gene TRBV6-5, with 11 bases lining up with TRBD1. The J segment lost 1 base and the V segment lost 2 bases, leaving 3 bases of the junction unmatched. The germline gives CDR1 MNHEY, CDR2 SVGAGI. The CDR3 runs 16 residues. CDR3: CASSYGTGGRNTEAFF. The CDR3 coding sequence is TGTGCCAGCAGTTACGGGACAGGGGGTAGGAACACTGAAGCTTTCTTT.

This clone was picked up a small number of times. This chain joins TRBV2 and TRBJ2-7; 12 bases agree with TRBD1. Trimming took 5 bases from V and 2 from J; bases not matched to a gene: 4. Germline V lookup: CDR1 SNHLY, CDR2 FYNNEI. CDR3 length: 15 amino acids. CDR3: CASSPGQGAAYEQYF. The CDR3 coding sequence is TGTGCCAGCAGTCCGGGACAGGGGGCGGCCTACGAGCAGTACTTC.

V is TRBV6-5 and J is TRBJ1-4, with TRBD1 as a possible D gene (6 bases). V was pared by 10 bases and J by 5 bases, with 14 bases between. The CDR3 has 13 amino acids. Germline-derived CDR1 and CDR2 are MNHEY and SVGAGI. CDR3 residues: CATQRTDNEKLFF. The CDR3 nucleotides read TGTGCCACCCAGCGGACAGACAATGAAAAACTGTTTTTT.

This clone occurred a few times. The chain's CDR3 is CASSPAGAPYGYTF. Here the CDR3 DNA reads TGTGCCAGCTCACCGGCAGGGGCCCCTTATGGCTACACCTTC. The V and J genes are TRBV18 and TRBJ1-2; D is perhaps TRBD1 (6 bases). Between the trimmed V and J ends, which lost 3 bases and 5 bases, there was a span of 13 bases. CDR3 length: 14 residues. Per the germline V gene, CDR1 is KGHSH and CDR2 is LQKENI.

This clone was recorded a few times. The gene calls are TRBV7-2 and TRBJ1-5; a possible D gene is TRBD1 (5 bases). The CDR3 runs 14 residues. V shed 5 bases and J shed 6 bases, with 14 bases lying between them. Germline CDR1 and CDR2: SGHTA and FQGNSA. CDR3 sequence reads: CASSPGHRGQPQHF. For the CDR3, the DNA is TGTGCCAGCAGCCCCGGACATAGAGGTCAGCCCCAGCATTTT.

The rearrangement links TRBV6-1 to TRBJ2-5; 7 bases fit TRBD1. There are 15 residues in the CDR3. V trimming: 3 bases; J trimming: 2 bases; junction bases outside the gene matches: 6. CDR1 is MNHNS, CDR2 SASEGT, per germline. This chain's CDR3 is CASSDVGQTQETQYF. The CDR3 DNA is TGTGCCAGCAGTGACGTGGGACAGACACAAGAGACCCAGTACTTC.

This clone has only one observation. CDR3 protein: CASTGQPTYEQYF. As DNA, the CDR3 is TGTGCCAGCACTGGACAGCCAACCTACGAGCAGTACTTC. The chain recombines TRBV25-1 with TRBJ2-7, with D perhaps matching TRBD1 (6 bases). Trimming cost V 7 bases and J 2 bases, with 12 bases left between them. Germline V CDR1 and CDR2: MGHDK, SYGVNS. The CDR3 runs to 13 residues.

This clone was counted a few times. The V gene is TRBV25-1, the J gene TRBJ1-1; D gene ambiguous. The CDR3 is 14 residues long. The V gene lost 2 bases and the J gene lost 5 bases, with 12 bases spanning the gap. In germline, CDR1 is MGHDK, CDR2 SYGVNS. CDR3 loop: CASSELAVKTEAFF. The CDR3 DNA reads TGTGCCAGCAGTGAACTGGCCGTAAAGACTGAAGCTTTCTTT. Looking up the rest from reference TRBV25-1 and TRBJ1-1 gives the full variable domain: EADIYQTPRYLVIGTGKKITLECSQTMGHDKMYWYQQDPGMELHLIHYSYGVNSTEKGDLSSESTVSRIRTEHFPLTLESARPSHTSQYLCASSELAVKTEAFFGQGTRLTVV.

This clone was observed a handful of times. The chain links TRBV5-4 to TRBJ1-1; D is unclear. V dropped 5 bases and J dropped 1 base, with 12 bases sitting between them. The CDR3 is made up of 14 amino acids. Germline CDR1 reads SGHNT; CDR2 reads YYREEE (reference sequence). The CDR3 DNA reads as TGTGCCAGCAGTTTTCAGGTCCCGAACACTGAAGCTTTCTTT. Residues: CASSFQVPNTEAFF.